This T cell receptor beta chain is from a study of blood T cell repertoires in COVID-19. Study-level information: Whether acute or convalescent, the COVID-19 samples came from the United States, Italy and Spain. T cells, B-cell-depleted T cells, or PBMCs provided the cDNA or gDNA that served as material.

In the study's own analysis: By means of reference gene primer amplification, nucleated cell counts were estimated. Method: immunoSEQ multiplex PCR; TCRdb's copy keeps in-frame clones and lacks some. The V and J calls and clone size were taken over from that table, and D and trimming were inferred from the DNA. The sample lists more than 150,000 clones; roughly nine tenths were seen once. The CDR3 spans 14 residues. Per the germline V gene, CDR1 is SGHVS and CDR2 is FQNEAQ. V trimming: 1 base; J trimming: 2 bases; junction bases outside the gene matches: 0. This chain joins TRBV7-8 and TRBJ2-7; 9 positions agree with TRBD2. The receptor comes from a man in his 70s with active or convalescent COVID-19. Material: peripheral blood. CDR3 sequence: CASSLERGAYEQYF. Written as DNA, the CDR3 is TGTGCCAGCAGCTTAGAGCGGGGGGCCTACGAGCAGTACTTC.